This record concerns one T cell receptor (beta chain) sequence. Its antigen remains unidentified. Incorporated into the TCR beta cDNA libraries were unique molecular identifiers, which served to reduce PCR and sequencing biases. Some 500,000 cDNA molecules were recovered from an input of roughly 0.85 to 10 million T cells. TCRdb reprocessed the PCR reads with MiXCR, giving one entry per CDR3 protein. The sample lists under 650,000 distinct CDR3 sequences, around 40% occurring once. This specimen belongs to a study of post-analysis software for immune sequencing data. General study findings and limits: Strong co-clustering by F measure was evident for samples that had been prepared in the same batch. Five or six TRBV segments, TRBV5-6, TRBV5-1 and TRBV20-1 among them, were found more frequent in patients than controls.

The CDR3 has 14 amino acids. Per the germline V gene, CDR1 is SQVTM and CDR2 is ANQGSEA. Trimming took off 7 bases at V and 4 bases at J, with 17 bases between the two ends. This sequence originates from a girl between 10 and 17 years old with multiple sclerosis. Sequencing was carried out using blood. V is TRBV29-1 and J is TRBJ1-5; perhaps TRBD1 as D (6 bases). For the CDR3, the DNA is TGCAGCGCAAGGGTGGGGGCAGGGAATCAGCCCCAGCATTTT. Amino acid sequence: CSARVGAGNQPQHF.